This T cell receptor beta chain was recorded in a study of T cell responses to AZD1222 COVID-19 vaccine. Study background: Pooled samples include second doses given at about 4 or 12 weeks. Study-wide findings and caveats: The reported proportion of spike-specific TCRs targeting unmutated variant regions was nearly half.

CDR3 length: 13 residues. From germline, CDR1 is KGHDR and CDR2 SFDVKD. V was cut by 6 bases and J by 2 bases, with 7 bases left in between. The table lists this clone with a count of one. The antigen is not known. TCRdb's copy holds only in-frame clones and misses some; the assay was immunoSEQ multiplex PCR. The sample has about 140,000 clones, about nine tenths seen once. The rearrangement uses TRBV24-1 and TRBJ2-1; maybe TRBD2 (5 bases). The sample here was peripheral blood, taken on day 0 of AZD1222 vaccination. The clonotype comes from an adult in good health. This CDR3 reads CATSYGTYNEQFF. The CDR3 DNA reads as TGTGCCACCAGTTACGGGACCTACAATGAGCAGTTCTTC.